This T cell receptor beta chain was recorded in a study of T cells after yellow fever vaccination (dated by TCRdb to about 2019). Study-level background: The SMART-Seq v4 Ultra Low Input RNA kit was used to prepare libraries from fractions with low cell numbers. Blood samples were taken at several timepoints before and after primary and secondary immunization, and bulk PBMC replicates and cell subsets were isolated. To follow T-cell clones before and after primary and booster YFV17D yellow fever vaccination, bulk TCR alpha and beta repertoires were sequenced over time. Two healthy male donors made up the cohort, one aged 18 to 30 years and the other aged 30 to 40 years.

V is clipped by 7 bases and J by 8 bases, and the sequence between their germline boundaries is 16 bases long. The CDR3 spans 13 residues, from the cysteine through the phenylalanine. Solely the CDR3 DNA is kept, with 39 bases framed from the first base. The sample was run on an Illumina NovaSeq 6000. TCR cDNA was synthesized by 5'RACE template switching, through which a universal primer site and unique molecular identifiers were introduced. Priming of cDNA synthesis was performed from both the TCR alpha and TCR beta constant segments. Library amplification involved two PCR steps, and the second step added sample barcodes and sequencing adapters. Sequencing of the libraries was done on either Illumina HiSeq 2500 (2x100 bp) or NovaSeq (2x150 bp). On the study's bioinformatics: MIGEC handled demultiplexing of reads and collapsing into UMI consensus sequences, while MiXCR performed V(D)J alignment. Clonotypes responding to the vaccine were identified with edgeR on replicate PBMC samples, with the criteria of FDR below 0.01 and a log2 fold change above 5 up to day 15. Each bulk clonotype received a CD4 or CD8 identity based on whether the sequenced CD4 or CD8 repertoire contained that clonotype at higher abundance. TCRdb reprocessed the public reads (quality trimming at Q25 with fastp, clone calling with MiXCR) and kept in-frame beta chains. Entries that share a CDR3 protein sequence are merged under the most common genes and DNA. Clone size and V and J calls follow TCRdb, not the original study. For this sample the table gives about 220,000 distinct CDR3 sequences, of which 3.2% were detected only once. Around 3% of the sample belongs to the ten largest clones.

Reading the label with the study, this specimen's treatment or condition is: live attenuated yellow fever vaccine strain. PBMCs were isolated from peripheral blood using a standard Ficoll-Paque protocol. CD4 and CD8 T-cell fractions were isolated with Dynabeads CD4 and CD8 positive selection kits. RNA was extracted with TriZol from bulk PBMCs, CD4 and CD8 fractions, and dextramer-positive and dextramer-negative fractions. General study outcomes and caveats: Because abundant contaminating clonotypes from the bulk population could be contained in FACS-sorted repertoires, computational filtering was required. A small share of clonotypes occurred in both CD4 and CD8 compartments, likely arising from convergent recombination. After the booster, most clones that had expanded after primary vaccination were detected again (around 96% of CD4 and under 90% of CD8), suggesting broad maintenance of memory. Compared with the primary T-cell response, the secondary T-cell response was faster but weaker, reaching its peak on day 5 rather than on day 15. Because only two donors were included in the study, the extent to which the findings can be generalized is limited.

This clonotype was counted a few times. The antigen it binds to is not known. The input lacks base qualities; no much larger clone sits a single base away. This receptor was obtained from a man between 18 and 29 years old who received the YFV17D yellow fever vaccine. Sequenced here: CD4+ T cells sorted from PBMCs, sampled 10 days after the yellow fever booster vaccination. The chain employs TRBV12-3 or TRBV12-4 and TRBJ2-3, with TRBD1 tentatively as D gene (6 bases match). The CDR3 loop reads CASIPGAFGTQYF. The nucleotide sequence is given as TGTGCCAGCATCCCAGGGGCGTTCGGTACGCAGTATTTT.